The 22 T cell receptor beta chains listed next were all sequenced from one sample in a study of CD8+ T cells in alopecia areata. Treatment noted: oral pan-JAK inhibitor, 5-10 mg twice daily. The authors extracted RNA and reverse transcribed it into cDNA as the sequencing template. Produced via immunoSEQ multiplex PCR; TCRdb's table is partial and in-frame only. The data contain roughly 210,000 clones, 43% of them seen just once; the ten biggest clones take up around 2.5%. Sequencing was performed on CD4+ T cells sorted from blood, taken around week 36, from a patient treated with tofacitinib. All receptors derive from a human donor with alopecia areata.

This chain uses TRBV7-3 with TRBJ2-3, with 9 positions matching TRBD1. V trimming: 0 bases; J trimming: 5 bases; junction bases outside the gene matches: 6. Germline V gene data show CDR1 as SGHTA and CDR2 as FQGTGA. The CDR3 covers 16 residues. The CDR3 spells CASSLTWTGEGDTQYF. CDR3 DNA: TGTGCCAGCAGCTTAACTTGGACAGGGGAGGGAGATACGCAGTATTTT.

The V call is TRBV5-1, the J call TRBJ2-3; 9 bases fit TRBD2. Germline V lookup: CDR1 SGHRS, CDR2 YFSETQ. V was clipped by 1 base and J by 6 bases; unmatched bases: 3. The CDR3 extends over 14 amino acids. The CDR3 sequence: CASSLLAGADTQYF. CDR3 sequence (DNA): TGCGCCAGCAGCTTGTTAGCGGGAGCGGATACGCAGTATTTT. The full variable domain, rest sourced from reference TRBV5-1 and TRBJ2-3, is KAGVTQTPRYLIKTRGQQVTLSCSPISGHRSVSWYQQTPGQGLQFLFEYFSETQRNKGNFPGRFSGRQFSNSRSEMNVSTLELGDSALYLCASSLLAGADTQYFGPGTRLTVL.

A note on this clone: The sample has other DNA sequences that encode this CDR3 too. This chain joins TRBV29-1 and TRBJ2-3; 9 nucleotides match TRBD2. Per germline, CDR1 SQVTM and CDR2 ANQGSEA. Germline trimming cut 4 bases from V and 7 bases from J; bases unmatched to any gene: 3. This CDR3 region has 12 residues. DNA for the CDR3: TGCAGCGTTGGGCGGGAGGGGAATACGCAGTATTTT. It specifies CSVGREGNTQYF.

J is TRBJ2-5 and V is TRBV11-2; tentatively, D is TRBD1 (6 bases). V shed 2 bases and J shed 13 bases, with 20 bases lying between them. Germline CDR1 is SGHAT and CDR2 is FQNNGV. CDR3 length: 14 amino acids. The CDR3 here is CASSLTTTGPRGYF. CDR3 DNA: TGTGCCAGCAGCTTAACAACCACAGGGCCAAGAGGGTACTTC.

The chain recombines TRBV5-6 with TRBJ2-7; D gene unclear. CDR1 and CDR2 (germline): SGHDT, YYEEEE. Between the trimmed V and J ends, which lost 0 bases and 7 bases, there was a span of 14 bases. The CDR3 covers 14 residues. The CDR3 is CASSLDTGNGEQYF. The CDR3, as DNA: TGTGCCAGCAGCTTGGATACTGGGAATGGGGAGCAGTACTTC.

For this clone: Compared with germline, one end of the junction differs, possibly owing to a read error. The gene calls are TRBV7-6 and TRBJ2-7; D gene unclear. Germline V CDR1 and CDR2: SGHVS, FNYEAQ. This CDR3 is built from 11 residues. The CDR3 here is CASSSQSLLTF. CDR3 nucleotide sequence: TGTGCCAGCAGCTCGCAGTCTCTCCTGACCTTC.

This clone has only a few counts. The chain has TRBV29-1 and TRBJ2-3, with 8 bases lining up with TRBD2. The germline gives CDR1 SQVTM, CDR2 ANQGSEA. Unmatched junction bases numbered 10, after V lost 6 bases and J lost 5 bases. The CDR3 is made up of 14 amino acids. Here the CDR3 DNA reads TGCAGCGTCCGGGGGGGAAGGACCGTAGATACGCAGTATTTT. Translation: CSVRGGRTVDTQYF.

This sequence joins TRBV27 and TRBJ1-2, with 10 bases identical to TRBD1. V dropped 6 bases and J dropped 6; count of bases not matched to a gene: 1. CDR3 length equals 12 residues. CDR1 is MNHEY, CDR2 SMNVEV, per germline (reference sequence). CDR3 amino acids: CASSGTGDGYTF. The CDR3 DNA follows: TGTGCCAGCAGCGGGACAGGGGATGGCTACACCTTC.

The rearrangement links TRBV5-1 to TRBJ2-1; no definite D call. V was pared by 4 bases and J by 7 bases, with 12 bases between. Germline values: CDR1 SGHRS, CDR2 YFSETQ. CDR3 size: 13 residues. This CDR3 reads CASSPPPPNEQFF. For the CDR3, the DNA is TGCGCCAGCAGCCCTCCCCCACCAAATGAGCAGTTCTTC.

The rearrangement uses TRBV7-9 and TRBJ2-7; TRBD2 is a possible D gene (6 bases). V dropped 5 bases and J dropped 5 bases, with 13 bases sitting between them. The CDR3 is 13 amino acids. Germline CDR1 and CDR2: SEHNR and FQNEAQ (reference sequence). This CDR3 is CASSRGSLDEQYF. The CDR3 bases are TGTGCCAGCAGCCGGGGGAGTCTCGACGAGCAGTACTTC.

This chain links TRBV5-1 with TRBJ1-5; no definite D call. Germline loops: CDR1 SGHRS, CDR2 YFSETQ. CDR3 length equals 15 residues. Trimming left V 0 bases short and J 6 bases short, with 13 bases between. The chain's CDR3 is CASSLDGSDFQPQHF. CDR3 bases: TGCGCCAGCAGCTTGGATGGGTCGGATTTTCAGCCCCAGCATTTT.

J is TRBJ2-7 and V is TRBV5-1; 8 nucleotides agree with TRBD1. The J segment lost 2 bases and the V segment lost 4 bases, leaving 5 bases of the junction unmatched. The CDR3 loop spans 14 amino acids. Germline-derived CDR1 and CDR2 are SGHRS and YFSETQ. In nucleotides, the CDR3 is TGCGCCAGCAGCGCGGACAGGGTCCCCTACGAGCAGTACTTC. Its translation: CASSADRVPYEQYF. Together with reference TRBV5-1 and TRBJ2-7, the CDR3 gives the full variable domain: KAGVTQTPRYLIKTRGQQVTLSCSPISGHRSVSWYQQTPGQGLQFLFEYFSETQRNKGNFPGRFSGRQFSNSRSEMNVSTLELGDSALYLCASSADRVPYEQYFGPGTRLTVT.

V is TRBV5-1 and J is TRBJ2-7; 7 nucleotides align to TRBD1. Germline CDR1 and CDR2: SGHRS and YFSETQ. V shed 0 bases, J shed 7 bases, and the junction held 10 bases outside the gene matches. CDR3 size: 15 residues. In DNA form, the CDR3 reads TGCGCCAGCAGCTTGGCTGGGGATAGGGGGCATGAGCAGTACTTC. It codes for CASSLAGDRGHEQYF.

The chain is built from TRBV6-6 and TRBJ2-3, with a weak D call TRBD1 (6 bases). The V gene's germline CDR1 is MNHNY and CDR2 SVGAGI (reference sequence). The CDR3 is made up of 15 amino acids. Trimming took off 5 bases at V and 0 bases at J, with 12 bases between the two ends. CDR3 amino acids: CASSRTVSSTDTQYF. The CDR3 DNA reads as TGTGCCAGCAGTCGGACAGTGTCTAGCACAGATACGCAGTATTTT.

The chain employs TRBV27 and TRBJ2-5, with D uncertain. The germline V and J ends were trimmed by 2 bases and 2 bases, with 12 bases remaining between them. The CDR3 totals 15 residues. Germline V lookup: CDR1 MNHEY, CDR2 SMNVEV (reference sequence). The CDR3 coding sequence is TGTGCCAGCAGTTTAGAAGGCGGCAGGCAAGAGACCCAGTACTTC. Translating it yields CASSLEGGRQETQYF.

The rearrangement uses TRBV6-5 and TRBJ2-5; the D gene could be TRBD1 or TRBD2 (5 bases each). Germline CDR1 reads MNHEY; CDR2 reads SVGAGI. V lost 1 base to trimming and J lost 5 bases, with 11 bases between them. The CDR3 has 14 amino acids. CDR3 DNA sequence: TGTGCCAGCAGTTACTACGGGAAGGGGGAGACCCAGTACTTC. This gives the protein CASSYYGKGETQYF.

The rearrangement joins TRBV2 to TRBJ2-1; the D is unclear. This CDR3 is built from 12 residues. The germline V and J ends were trimmed by 3 bases and 8 bases, with 8 bases remaining between them. Germline assignment: CDR1 SNHLY and CDR2 FYNNEI. The CDR3 sequence is CASSDRADEQFF. CDR3 in DNA: TGTGCCAGCAGTGATCGGGCCGATGAGCAGTTCTTC.

On this clone itself: The junction departs from germline at one end; a sequencing error may be responsible. CDR3 coding DNA: TGTGCCAGCAGTTCCCCTATCGGGGGGGGTCGCTTC. Translation gives CASSSPIGGGRF. The chain is built from TRBV28 and TRBJ2-4; TRBD2 agrees at 8 bases. Per germline, CDR1 MDHEN and CDR2 SYDVKM. This CDR3 has 12 residues. The full variable domain, completed using reference TRBV28 and TRBJ2-4, is DVKVTQSSRYLVKRTGEKVFLECVQDMDHENMFWYRQDPGLGLRLIYFSYDVKMKEKGDIPEGYSVSREKKERFSLILESASTNQTSMYLCASSSPIGGGRFGAGTRLSVL.

This chain joins TRBV2 and TRBJ2-1, with D possibly being TRBD2 (5 bases). Germline V lookup: CDR1 SNHLY, CDR2 FYNNEI. Deletions cut 6 bases from V and 0 bases from J, with 9 bases between. The CDR3 spans 14 residues. The CDR3 nucleotides read TGTGCCAGCAGGGACTTTAGCTCCTACAATGAGCAGTTCTTC. Translated: CASRDFSSYNEQFF.

The chain uses TRBV15 and TRBJ1-4; TRBD1 is a possible D gene (6 bases). CDR3 length: 15 residues. Trimming cost V 5 bases and J 8 bases, with 18 bases left between them. Germline V gives CDR1 LNHNV, CDR2 YYDKDF (reference sequence). CDR3 DNA sequence: TGTGCCACCAGCGGAAAAGGGACAATCGCCGAAAAACTGTTTTTT. Its translation is CATSGKGTIAEKLFF.

In this sample, this clone turned up a few times. This sequence joins TRBV11-2 and TRBJ2-7; D might be TRBD1 or TRBD2, each matching 5 bases. The V end lost 3 bases, the J end lost 6 bases, and 18 bases lay between the germline ends. Germline-derived CDR1 and CDR2 are SGHAT and FQNNGV. The CDR3 length is 15 residues. The CDR3 protein is CASSFGTEIGLEQYF. CDR3 nucleotides: TGTGCCAGCAGCTTTGGGACCGAGATTGGTCTCGAGCAGTACTTC.

This clone was detected only a few times. The rearrangement links TRBV30 to TRBJ2-3, with 10 bases lining up with TRBD2. CDR1 is GTSNPN, CDR2 SVGIG, per germline (reference sequence). The junction had 6 bases not matched to a gene; V was cut back by 0 bases and J by 6 bases. CDR3 length: 15 amino acids. This CDR3 reads CAWSVGSGRYDTQYF. CDR3 DNA sequence: TGTGCCTGGAGTGTAGGTAGCGGGAGGTACGATACGCAGTATTTT.